This T cell receptor (beta chain) was obtained from a study of technical replicates of blood from a handful of donors. V was cut by 3 bases and J by 3 bases, with 15 bases left in between. The germline V gene has CDR1 SGDLS and CDR2 YYNGEE. This CDR3 spans 15 amino acids. TCRdb keeps only in-frame clones here, not all; method: immunoSEQ multiplex PCR. The sample comprises 60,000 to 85,000 clones, 95% to 97% of which are singletons, and approximately 0.21% rests with the top ten. The clonotype was recovered from a human donor in good health. The chain employs TRBV9 and TRBJ1-2; no clear D gene. Specimen: T cells isolated from PBMCs. In DNA, the CDR3 is TGTGCCAGCAGCGGATTTACAAGGCAGGACTATGGCTACACCTTC. Translating it yields CASSGFTRQDYGYTF.